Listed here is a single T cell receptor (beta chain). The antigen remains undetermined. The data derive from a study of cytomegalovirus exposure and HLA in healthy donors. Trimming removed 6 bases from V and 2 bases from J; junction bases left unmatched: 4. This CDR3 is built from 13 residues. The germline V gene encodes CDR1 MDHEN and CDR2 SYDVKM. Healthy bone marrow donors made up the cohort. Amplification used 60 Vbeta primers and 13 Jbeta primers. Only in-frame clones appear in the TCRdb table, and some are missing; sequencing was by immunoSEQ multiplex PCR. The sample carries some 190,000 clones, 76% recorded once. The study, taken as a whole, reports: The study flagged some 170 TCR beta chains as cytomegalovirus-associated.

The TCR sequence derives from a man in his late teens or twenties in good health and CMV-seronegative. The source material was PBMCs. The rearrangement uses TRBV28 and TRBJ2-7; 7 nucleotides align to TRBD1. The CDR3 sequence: CASSYGTAYEQYF. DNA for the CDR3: TGTGCCAGCAGCTACGGGACAGCCTACGAGCAGTACTTC.